The entry that follows covers one T cell receptor (beta chain) sequence. Assay used: immunoSEQ multiplex PCR; TCRdb lists only in-frame clones, some missing. The table lists 90,000 to 100,000 clones, 79% of them singletons, with 8% to 11% in the top ten. This entry belongs to a study of control samples from healthy donors and cancer patients. Germline loops: CDR1 SGHAT, CDR2 FQNNGV. Trimming took 8 bases from V and 0 from J, leaving 12 bases between them. The CDR3 consists of 14 residues. The gene calls are TRBV11-2 and TRBJ2-3, with D perhaps assigned TRBD1 or TRBD2 (5 bases each). This TCR was sampled from a woman aged 25-40 years in good health. The sample taken for sequencing was blood. CDR3 nucleotide sequence: TGTGCCAGCCGGGGCCAAGCTAGCACAGATACGCAGTATTTT. Translation gives CASRGQASTDTQYF.